Detailed here is one T cell receptor (beta chain). Random hexamers were used to reverse transcribe an amount of roughly 0.5 to 1 ug RNA. With immunoSEQ multiplex PCR, TCR beta CDR3 was amplified across 54 Vbeta and 13 Jbeta. TCRdb itself ran the immunoSEQ multiplex PCR reads through MiXCR, one entry per CDR3 protein. The data contain 130,000 to 150,000 distinct CDR3 sequences, approximately 93% of them singletons. The germline gives CDR1 MNHEY, CDR2 SVGAGI. This CDR3 is 13 amino acids long. Trimming took 5 bases from V and 13 from J; bases not matched to a gene: 7. The sample is drawn from a study of CD8 T cells in Susac syndrome. Sequencing of TCR beta was performed on blood CD8+ T cells and on blood CD4+ T cells. Healthy donors matched for age and sex were used as controls. Bulk CD8+ and CD4+ cells came from magnetic negative isolation; CD8+ TEMRA by FACS.

The receptor was isolated from a human donor in good health. The chain employs TRBV6-5 and TRBJ2-1; the match to TRBD2 covers 11 bases. Material: CD4+ T cells from PBMCs. The CDR3 reads CASSRSGRAEQFF. The CDR3 DNA reads TGTGCCAGCAGTCGTAGCGGGAGGGCCGAACAGTTCTTC.